This T cell receptor (beta chain) was sequenced during a study of CD8 T cells in Susac syndrome. The authors carried out high-throughput sequencing of TCR beta. They applied it to CD8+ and CD4+ T cells obtained from blood. TEMRA cells were FACS-enriched and CD8+ and CD4+ T cells negatively isolated. An input of about 0.5 to 1 ug of RNA was subjected to reverse transcription using random hexamers. The CDR3 of TCR beta was amplified by immunoSEQ multiplex PCR across 54 Vbeta and 13 Jbeta. TCRdb re-derived calls from the immunoSEQ multiplex PCR reads in MiXCR, one entry per CDR3 protein. The sample has about 150,000 distinct CDR3 sequences; just under 95% are singletons. V was pared by 0 bases and J by 2 bases, with 4 bases of the junction left unmatched. The CDR3 spans 15 residues. The germline gives CDR1 KGHSH, CDR2 LQKENI.

The V gene is TRBV18, the J gene TRBJ2-7, with 7 positions matching TRBD1. Specimen: CD8+ T cells from PBMCs. The receptor's source is a human donor with multiple sclerosis. The CDR3 region has the DNA TGTGCCAGCTCACCACCTGGACAGGACGCCTACGAGCAGTACTTC. Protein: CASSPPGQDAYEQYF.